These T cell receptor beta chains were read from a single sample in a study of T cells in Graves' hyperthyroidism and ophthalmopathy. TCRdb re-analysed the multiplex PCR reads in MiXCR, keeping a single row per CDR3 protein. The top ten clones hold 13% of a sample with a few hundred thousand distinct CDR3 sequences, just over 14% of them seen once. What was sequenced was blood. The receptors stem from a woman in her thirties or forties with Graves' hyperthyroidism that later progressed to Graves' ophthalmopathy. The CDR3 runs from the conserved cysteine through the conserved F or W. Each record gives: CDR3 length, J gene, V gene, D gene, clone size, CDR3 DNA, CDR3 protein. The D gene is left open where the match is weak. Expanded clones are given a class, and other clones once, few, many or no size at all.

14 TRBJ2-7 TRBV13 - many TGTGCCAGCAGCTTAGCGGGAGACGTCTACGAGCAGTACTTC CASSLAGDVYEQYF
14 TRBJ2-4 TRBV20-1 - many TGCAGTGCTAGAGCCGGAGATGCCAAAAACATTCAGTACTTC CSARAGDAKNIQYF
15 TRBJ1-6 TRBV7-9 TRBD1 many TGTGCCAGCAGCGCTAGAGGGACAGAGAATTCACCCCTCCACTTT CASSARGTENSPLHF
15 TRBJ2-3 TRBV7-9 TRBD2 many TGTGCCAGCAGCTCGGGACTAGCGGCTGCAAATACGCAGTATTTT CASSSGLAAANTQYF
15 TRBJ2-1 TRBV27 - many TGTGCCAGCAGTTTTGCAGGGAGCTCCTACAATGAGCAGTTCTTC CASSFAGSSYNEQFF
14 TRBJ1-1 TRBV19 - many TGTGCCAGTAGTATCGCCCTAATGAACACTGAAGCTTTCTTT CASSIALMNTEAFF
15 TRBJ1-2 TRBV14 TRBD1 - TGTGCCAGCAGCCAGGTACCGGGACAGGCGAATGGCTACACCTTC CASSQVPGQANGYTF
13 TRBJ1-6 TRBV12-3/TRBV12-4 - once TGTGCCAGCAGTTTAGTGGGGGCCACACCCCTCCACTTT CASSLVGATPLHF
13 TRBJ2-7 TRBV10-2 - many TGCGCCAGCTGGGGGGACACGACCTACGAGCAGTACTTC CASWGDTTYEQYF
15 TRBJ1-2 TRBV5-4 TRBD1 - TGTGCCAGCAGCTTGGGTGGACAGGGACAGTATGGCTACACCTTC CASSLGGQGQYGYTF
14 TRBJ2-2 TRBV19 TRBD2 many TGTGCCAGTGCGAGCGGGAGTTGGACCGGGGAGCTGTTTTTT CASASGSWTGELFF
17 TRBJ2-3 TRBV3-1 - - TGTGCCAGCAGCCGAGTATCCAAAGTGGAGGGGACAGATACGCAGTATTTT CASSRVSKVEGTDTQYF
14 TRBJ1-1 TRBV12-3/TRBV12-4 TRBD1 many TGTGCCAGCACCATACAGGGGGGCCACACTGAAGCTTTCTTT CASTIQGGHTEAFF
16 TRBJ2-1 TRBV7-9 TRBD2 many TGTGCCAGCAGCCGTATGACTAGCGGGACGATCAATGAGCAGTTCTTC CASSRMTSGTINEQFF
18 TRBJ2-1 TRBV20-1 - - TGCAGTGCTAACGGGTGGGCGGGGCTAGCCGACTCCTACAATGAGCAGTTCTTC CSANGWAGLADSYNEQFF
14 TRBJ2-7 TRBV27 TRBD2 many TGTGCCAGCAGTTTAGCGGGAGAGGGCTACGAGCAGTACTTC CASSLAGEGYEQYF
15 TRBJ2-7 TRBV6-5 - few TGTGCCAGCAGTTACCCCAGGGACCCTTCCTACGAGCAGTACTTC CASSYPRDPSYEQYF
15 TRBJ2-3 TRBV7-8 TRBD2 many TGTGCCAGCAGCTCCGGGACTAGCGGAACAGATACGCAGTATTTT CASSSGTSGTDTQYF
19 TRBJ2-1 TRBV20-1 - - TGCAGTGCTAGACTTAGACAGGGAGGGGGTTTTAAGACCTACAATGAGCAGTTCTTC CSARLRQGGGFKTYNEQFF
14 TRBJ2-5 TRBV30 TRBD1 many TGTGCCTGGACCTCCGGGACAGGGAGAGAGACCCAGTACTTC CAWTSGTGRETQYF
13 TRBJ2-7 TRBV27 - many TGTGCCAGCAGTTCCGGACTGTATTACGAGCAGTACTTC CASSSGLYYEQYF
16 TRBJ1-2 TRBV6-5 - - TGTGCCAGCAGTTACTCGAGGCAGGCAGCTAACTATGGCTACACCTTC CASSYSRQAANYGYTF
15 TRBJ2-1 TRBV10-1 - few TGCGCCAGCAGTGCCAGCACTAGTAGGGGGGGTGGGCAGTTCTTC CASSASTSRGGGQFF
11 TRBJ1-2 TRBV12-3/TRBV12-4 - many TGTGCCAGCCGACAAGACTATGGCTACACCTTC CASRQDYGYTF
13 TRBJ1-2 TRBV28 - many TGTGCCAGCAGATCCGACCCGAACTATGGCTACACCTTC CASRSDPNYGYTF
16 TRBJ2-3 TRBV18 TRBD2 many TGTGCCAGCTCACCACGGGCAGGGAGGGCGTCAGATACGCAGTATTTT CASSPRAGRASDTQYF
14 TRBJ2-7 TRBV6-1 - many TGTGCCAGCAGTGAAGCGCCGCTAAACTACGAGCAGTACTTC CASSEAPLNYEQYF
19 TRBJ2-1 TRBV7-9 - many TGTGCCAGCAGCCCCATCAGGGTAGCGGACCCAAATCCATTCAATGAGCAGTTCTTC CASSPIRVADPNPFNEQFF
15 TRBJ1-2 TRBV19 - few TGTGCCAGTAGTATAGTCGGGGGAAGCTACTATGGCTACACCTTC CASSIVGGSYYGYTF
14 TRBJ2-1 TRBV10-3 - many TGTGCCATCCGGGACGTGTCCTCCTACAATGAGCAGTTCTTC CAIRDVSSYNEQFF
15 TRBJ1-5 TRBV19 TRBD1 many TGTGCCTCCGGAGGGGGCTTGTGGGGAGGTCAGCCCCAGCATTTT CASGGGLWGGQPQHF
15 TRBJ2-2 TRBV18 - - TGTGCCAGCTCACCACGGGACGGAAACACCGGGGAGCTGTTTTTT CASSPRDGNTGELFF
18 TRBJ2-1 TRBV11-2 TRBD2 many TGTGCCAGCAGCTTAGAAGAGGGTGGGACTACCTCCTACAATGAGCAGTTCTTC CASSLEEGGTTSYNEQFF
14 TRBJ2-2 TRBV28 - - TGTGCCAGCAGTTTGCCCGATAGCACCGGGGAGCTGTTTTTT CASSLPDSTGELFF
15 TRBJ2-2 TRBV5-1 TRBD2 - TGCGCCAGCAGCTTTAGCGGGAGAGGTACCGGGGAGCTGTTTTTT CASSFSGRGTGELFF
17 TRBJ2-2 TRBV24-1 TRBD2 many TGTGCCACCAGTGACCGCGGACTAGCGGGCCTCACCGGGGAGCTGTTTTTT CATSDRGLAGLTGELFF
18 TRBJ2-1 TRBV4-2 - - TGTGCCAGCAGCCAAGATCGAGTAGTGGGTAAACTCTACAATGAGCAGTTCTTC CASSQDRVVGKLYNEQFF
12 TRBJ1-1 TRBV29-1 - many TGCAGCGTAGCGCAGGGTGTTGCTGAAGCTTTCTTT CSVAQGVAEAFF
16 TRBJ1-5 TRBV5-6 - few TGTGCCAGCAGCTGGTGGACCGGAATTAGCAATCAGCCCCAGCATTTT CASSWWTGISNQPQHF
15 TRBJ1-6 TRBV5-1 - many TGCGCCAGCAGCTTGTCAGGGCCCTATAATTCACCCCTCCACTTT CASSLSGPYNSPLHF
15 TRBJ1-2 TRBV4-1 - - TGCGCCAGCAGCCAAGTACACCCTACTAACTATGGCTACACCTTC CASSQVHPTNYGYTF
13 TRBJ2-4 TRBV19 - many TGTGCCAGTAGTGGATCAAGAGGGAACATTCAGTACTTC CASSGSRGNIQYF
12 TRBJ2-5 TRBV29-1 TRBD2 many TGCAGCGTTGGACTAGCGGAAGAGACCCAGTACTTC CSVGLAEETQYF
11 TRBJ2-5 TRBV30 - - TGTGCCTGGAGTGCAGCGGAGACCCAGTACTTC CAWSAAETQYF
14 TRBJ1-2 TRBV12-3/TRBV12-4 - many TGTGCCAGCAGTTCAATGAAAGGGAGAAATGGCTACACCTTC CASSSMKGRNGYTF
14 TRBJ2-1 TRBV20-1 TRBD2 many TGCAGTGCTTTACCCTCGACTAGCACCCATGAGCAGTTCTTC CSALPSTSTHEQFF
15 TRBJ1-6 TRBV2 - many TGTGCCAGCAGTGGCTGGGGGGGGACACGTTCACCCCTCCACTTT CASSGWGGTRSPLHF
22 TRBJ1-6 TRBV4-1 TRBD1 few TGCGCCAGCAGCCAAGATTGGGCGGGCCAAACTATACAGGGGGCATGGCGATCACCCCTCCACTTT CASSQDWAGQTIQGAWRSPLHF
15 TRBJ2-6 TRBV5-6 - few TGTGCCAGCAGCCCTGGTGGGGGCGAGGCCAACGTCCTGACTTTC CASSPGGGEANVLTF
13 TRBJ2-5 TRBV29-1 - - TGCAGCGGGACGGCAGGGGTCCAAGAGACCCAGTACTTC CSGTAGVQETQYF
14 TRBJ2-1 TRBV7-3 - few TGTGCCAGCAGCTTGGACGGACTTAGGAATGAGCAGTTCTTC CASSLDGLRNEQFF
11 TRBJ2-1 TRBV19 TRBD2 - TGTGCCTGCCAAGCGGGGTTTCGGCAGTTCTTC CACQAGFRQFF